The 32 T cell receptor beta chains below all came from one sample that was sequenced in a study of T cell responses to AZD1222 COVID-19 vaccine. Data came from immunoSEQ multiplex PCR; TCRdb stores just in-frame clones and leaves some out. The data show 95,000 to 110,000 clones, about 94% seen once. The sequenced sample was peripheral blood, obtained on day 0 of AZD1222 vaccination. These receptor sequences come from an adult in good health.

The chain uses TRBV18 and TRBJ2-5; TRBD2 might be the D (6 bases). Germline CDR1 KGHSH, CDR2 LQKENI. There are 15 residues in the CDR3. The V end lost 1 base, the J end lost 0 bases, and 9 bases lay between the germline ends. CDR3 sequence reads: CASSPLAADQETQYF. Here the CDR3 DNA reads TGTGCCAGCTCACCACTAGCGGCGGACCAAGAGACCCAGTACTTC.

V gene TRBV9 combines with J gene TRBJ1-4; TRBD1 aligns across 12 bases. The CDR3 spans 18 residues. Germline V gives CDR1 SGDLS, CDR2 YYNGEE. The V gene end was trimmed by 0 bases and the J gene end by 4 bases; junction bases not matched to a gene: 7. The CDR3 DNA is TGTGCCAGCAGCGTAGACGGGACAGGGGGCAAAAATAATGAAAAACTGTTTTTT. The encoded protein is CASSVDGTGGKNNEKLFF. The full variable domain, with the rest looked up from reference TRBV9 and TRBJ1-4, is DSGVTQTPKHLITATGQRVTLRCSPRSGDLSVYWYQQSLDQGLQFLIQYYNGEERAKGNILERFSAQQFPDLHSELNLSSLELGDSALYFCASSVDGTGGKNNEKLFFGSGTQLSVL.

The chain links TRBV12-3 or TRBV12-4 to TRBJ2-3; D ambiguous. This CDR3 contains 10 residues. Trimming cost V 6 bases and J 9 bases, with 7 bases left between them. As DNA, the CDR3 is TGTGCCAGCAGGAAGGGCACGCAGTATTTT. It encodes CASRKGTQYF.

The chain couples TRBV5-6 to TRBJ2-6, with 10 positions matching TRBD1. Per the germline V gene, CDR1 is SGHDT and CDR2 is YYEEEE. CDR3 length equals 17 residues. After removal of 4 bases from V and 2 bases from J, the junction contained 6 bases not matched to a gene. The CDR3 here is CASSPGQGTAGANVLTF. The CDR3 coding sequence is TGTGCCAGCAGCCCGGGACAGGGGACGGCTGGGGCCAACGTCCTGACTTTC.

The rearrangement joins TRBV7-9 to TRBJ1-1, with D unclear. Germline lookup yields CDR1 SEHNR and CDR2 FQNEAQ (reference sequence). The CDR3 totals 12 residues. The V end lost 3 bases, the J end lost 0 bases, and 2 bases lay between the germline ends. In nucleotides, the CDR3 is TGTGCCAGCAGCTTCTTGAACACTGAAGCTTTCTTT. It yields the protein CASSFLNTEAFF.

This clone was picked up one time. The chain links TRBV7-3 to TRBJ1-1; TRBD1 is a possible D gene (5 bases). This CDR3 has 15 amino acids. Germline V CDR1 and CDR2: SGHTA, FQGTGA. Trimming shortened V by 5 bases and J by 1 base, and 14 bases separated the two germline ends. The CDR3 bases are TGTGCCAGCAGCCAAAATGGACACCAGAACACTGAAGCTTTCTTT. Translating gives CASSQNGHQNTEAFF.

The chain joins TRBV2 to TRBJ1-6; no firm D call. CDR3 length: 15 amino acids. CDR1 and CDR2 from the germline V gene are SNHLY and FYNNEI. With 2 bases removed from V and 0 bases from J, the gap between germline ends came to 5 bases. CDR3 bases: TGTGCCAGCAGTGAAATGAGCTCCTATAATTCACCCCTCCACTTT. It encodes CASSEMSSYNSPLHF.

The J gene is TRBJ2-7, the V gene TRBV29-1; D gene uncertain. CDR3 length equals 12 residues. V was pared by 2 bases and J by 3 bases, with 8 bases between. Germline CDR1 reads SQVTM; CDR2 reads ANQGSEA. The CDR3 coding sequence is TGCAGCGTTGAATTAGCCGACTACGAGCAGTACTTC. Its translation: CSVELADYEQYF.

J is TRBJ1-1 and V is TRBV27; D possibly corresponds to TRBD1 (5 bases). CDR3 length: 14 residues. CDR1 MNHEY and CDR2 SMNVEV come from the germline V gene (reference sequence). V shed 2 bases and J shed 7 bases, with 14 bases lying between them. DNA for the CDR3: TGTGCCAGCAGTTTAGGCCCGGGGGAAATTGAAGCTTTCTTT. This gives the protein CASSLGPGEIEAFF.

This clone has a single count. The chain has TRBV30 and TRBJ2-5, with 8 bases identical to TRBD1. CDR1 is GTSNPN, CDR2 SVGIG, per germline (reference sequence). CDR3 size: 14 residues. The ends lost 0 bases at V and 3 bases at J; junction bases unmatched: 3. The chain's CDR3 is CAWSVSGGEETQYF. The CDR3 DNA reads TGTGCCTGGAGTGTGTCAGGGGGCGAAGAGACCCAGTACTTC. Supplemented by reference TRBV30 and TRBJ2-5, the full variable domain reads SQTIHQWPATLVQPVGSPLSLECTVEGTSNPNLYWYRQAAGRGLQLLFYSVGIGQISSEVPQNLSASRPQDRQFILSSKKLLLSDSGFYLCAWSVSGGEETQYFGPGTRLLVL.

The genes are TRBV5-4 and TRBJ2-5; D call uncertain. V was pared by 4 bases and J by 2 bases, with 9 bases between. Germline CDR1 reads SGHNT; CDR2 reads YYREEE (reference sequence). This CDR3 is built from 13 residues. CDR3 region: CASSTGTQETQYF. For the CDR3, the DNA is TGTGCCAGCAGCACGGGCACACAAGAGACCCAGTACTTC.

The J gene is TRBJ2-1, the V gene TRBV16; D gene uncertain. The CDR3 runs to 13 residues. In germline, CDR1 is KGHSY, CDR2 FQNENV. Trimming took off 1 base at V and 3 bases at J, with 4 bases between the two ends. CDR3 in amino acids: CASSQYSYNEQFF. CDR3 nucleotides: TGTGCCAGCAGCCAATACAGCTACAATGAGCAGTTCTTC.

J is TRBJ2-2 and V is TRBV6-5, with 11 nucleotides matching TRBD1. V lost 8 bases, J lost 4 bases, and 6 bases stayed unmatched. This CDR3 spans 15 amino acids. CDR1 and CDR2 from the germline V gene are MNHEY and SVGAGI. DNA for the CDR3: TGTGCCAGCCCTGGGACAGGGGGTATCACCGGGGAGCTGTTTTTT. Amino acid sequence: CASPGTGGITGELFF.

This chain uses TRBV9 with TRBJ2-1; TRBD2 might be the D (5 bases). The CDR3 covers 15 residues. V lost 4 bases to trimming and J lost 8 bases, with 19 bases between them. Looked up from germline, CDR1 is SGDLS and CDR2 is YYNGEE. As DNA, the CDR3 is TGTGCCAGCAGCTTACGGGGAGACTGGGGTGATGAGCAGTTCTTC. This encodes CASSLRGDWGDEQFF.

Of note for this clone: Other DNA sequences in this sample translate to the same CDR3. CDR3 loop: CASSLPGNTIYF. In nucleotides, the CDR3 is TGCGCCAGCAGCTTACCTGGAAACACCATATATTTT. This rearrangement joins TRBV5-1 to TRBJ1-3; unclear D gene. Between the trimmed V and J ends, which lost 2 bases and 2 bases, there was a span of 2 bases. Germline V gives CDR1 SGHRS, CDR2 YFSETQ. The CDR3 totals 12 residues.

The chain couples TRBV19 to TRBJ2-2, with 8 positions matching TRBD1. CDR1 LNHDA and CDR2 SQIVND come from the germline V gene (reference sequence). The CDR3 spans 15 residues. V gave up 6 bases and J gave up 4 bases; unmatched junction bases: 7. The CDR3 region is CASRPDRVGTGELFF. DNA for the CDR3: TGTGCCAGTAGGCCGGACAGGGTGGGCACCGGGGAGCTGTTTTTT.

A single count supports this clone. The chain employs TRBV18 and TRBJ1-4; unclear D gene. The CDR3 is 15 residues long. The V and J ends lost 3 bases and 7 bases respectively, with 15 bases between them. Germline CDR1 and CDR2: KGHSH and LQKENI. The CDR3 sequence is CASSPLNRVSEKLFF. The DNA of the CDR3 is TGTGCCAGCTCACCCCTCAATAGGGTGAGTGAAAAACTGTTTTTT.

This chain connects TRBV19 to TRBJ2-7; either TRBD1 or TRBD2 may fit D (7 bases each). V was pared by 10 bases and J by 3 bases, with 16 bases between. Looked up from germline, CDR1 is LNHDA and CDR2 is SQIVND (reference sequence). The CDR3 runs to 13 residues. The CDR3 spells CATRRGGGYEQYF. The CDR3 nucleotides are TGTGCCACCCGCAGGGGGGGAGGCTACGAGCAGTACTTC. Full variable domain (remainder filled in from reference TRBV19 and TRBJ2-7): DGGITQSPKYLFRKEGQNVTLSCEQNLNHDAMYWYRQDPGQGLRLIYYSQIVNDFQKGDIAEGYSVSREKKESFPLTVTSAQKNPTAFYLCATRRGGGYEQYFGPGTRLTVT.

The chain employs TRBV2 and TRBJ2-3; 11 nucleotides align to TRBD2. The junction had 5 bases not matched to a gene; V was cut back by 6 bases and J by 3 bases. The CDR3 is made up of 15 amino acids. Germline CDR1 reads SNHLY; CDR2 reads FYNNEI. The CDR3 loop reads CASRAPSGGTDTQYF. CDR3 DNA sequence: TGTGCCAGCAGAGCCCCTAGCGGGGGGACAGATACGCAGTATTTT. Filled out from reference TRBV2 and TRBJ2-3, the complete variable domain reads EPEVTQTPSHQVTQMGQEVILRCVPISNHLYFYWYRQILGQKVEFLVSFYNNEISEKSEIFDDQFSVERPDGSNFTLKIRSTKLEDSAMYFCASRAPSGGTDTQYFGPGTRLTVL.

The J gene is TRBJ2-7, the V gene TRBV6-6, with TRBD2 identical over 10 bases. The junction had 4 bases not matched to a gene; V was cut back by 6 bases and J by 2 bases. This CDR3 spans 14 amino acids. Germline CDR1 is MNHNY and CDR2 is SVGAGI (reference sequence). The CDR3 coding sequence is TGTGCCAGCAGCTTAGCGGGAGGTGCCTACGAGCAGTACTTC. Its translation is CASSLAGGAYEQYF.

The chain employs TRBV12-2 and TRBJ2-1; the D segment call TRBD2 is taken from the table without a DNA check. TRBV12-2 is reported as a pseudogene. This CDR3 contains 17 residues. The CDR3 sequence: CASRESYPGETMNEQFF. The CDR3 region has the DNA TGTGCAAGTCGCGAATCCTATCCGGGAGAGACAATGAATGAGCAGTTCTTC.

The rearrangement uses TRBV7-2 and TRBJ2-7, with TRBD1 matching 11 bases. Per the germline V gene, CDR1 is SGHTA and CDR2 is FQGNSA. This CDR3 spans 14 amino acids. V lost 6 bases to trimming and J lost 6 bases; unmatched junction nucleotides: 7. CDR3 DNA sequence: TGTGCCAGCAGTTTGGACAGGGGGCGGACCGAGCAGTACTTC. Residues: CASSLDRGRTEQYF.

V gene TRBV28 combines with J gene TRBJ2-1; tentative D call: TRBD2 (6 bases). CDR1 is MDHEN and CDR2 is SYDVKM in the germline V gene. V was shortened by 3 bases and J by 9 bases, with 12 bases between the two germline ends. CDR3 length: 13 amino acids. The CDR3 nucleotides read TGTGCCAGCAGTTTCAGACTAGACGGTGAGCAGTTCTTC. As protein: CASSFRLDGEQFF.

This chain connects TRBV10-2 to TRBJ1-1; D is unresolved. V gave up 3 bases and J gave up 5 bases, with 7 bases separating them. This CDR3 has 12 residues. Germline CDR1 reads WSHSY; CDR2 reads SAAADI. The DNA for the CDR3 is TGCGCCAGCAGTGAAGGCTGGACTGAAGCTTTCTTT. Amino acids: CASSEGWTEAFF.

CDR3 protein: CASSLAPGMTYNEQFF. The CDR3, as DNA: TGTGCCAGCAGCTTAGCCCCGGGTATGACCTACAATGAGCAGTTCTTC. The rearrangement joins TRBV7-3 to TRBJ2-1; no clear D. V lost 2 bases and J 2 bases, leaving 13 bases between the germline ends. The CDR3 is made up of 16 amino acids. Germline CDR1 and CDR2: SGHTA and FQGTGA.

The chain joins TRBV30 to TRBJ2-1; D gene ambiguous. This CDR3 spans 14 amino acids. Between the trimmed V and J ends, which lost 7 bases and 0 bases, there was a span of 13 bases. CDR1 and CDR2 (germline): GTSNPN, SVGIG (reference sequence). CDR3 sequence (DNA): TGTGCCTCCATACCCTTGGGCTCCTACAATGAGCAGTTCTTC. It translates to CASIPLGSYNEQFF.

A word on this clone: Other nucleotide sequences from this sample produce the same CDR3. The gene calls are TRBV2 and TRBJ2-3, with no clear D. The germline V gene encodes CDR1 SNHLY and CDR2 FYNNEI. V was pared by 6 bases and J by 2 bases, with 3 bases between. CDR3 length equals 11 residues. As DNA, the CDR3 is TGTGCCAGCAGATACACAGATACGCAGTATTTT. It is translated as CASRYTDTQYF.

V gene TRBV20-1 combines with J gene TRBJ2-7, with D perhaps matching TRBD1 or TRBD2 (5 bases each). V was shortened by 3 bases and J by 3 bases, with 12 bases between the two germline ends. The germline gives CDR1 DFQATT, CDR2 SNEGSKA (reference sequence). The CDR3 totals 13 residues. The CDR3 region has the DNA TGCAGTGCTAGTTTAGGGGAGAACTACGAGCAGTACTTC. It is translated as CSASLGENYEQYF.

The V call is TRBV12-3 or TRBV12-4, the J call TRBJ2-1, with D possibly TRBD2 on 6 matching bases. CDR3 length equals 12 residues. The V gene lost 8 bases and the J gene lost 5 bases, with 10 bases spanning the gap. CDR3 DNA sequence: TGTGCCAGCGGGAGGAGGAACAATGAGCAGTTCTTC. Its translation is CASGRRNNEQFF.

The rearrangement joins TRBV4-3 to TRBJ2-3, with TRBD2 identical over 7 bases. Per the germline V gene, CDR1 is LGHNA and CDR2 is YSLEER. The trim removed 1 base at V and 2 bases at J, leaving 9 bases unmatched. CDR3 length equals 17 residues. CDR3 amino acids: CASSQGGASGLTDTQYF. The CDR3, as DNA: TGCGCCAGCAGCCAAGGAGGCGCTAGCGGCCTCACAGATACGCAGTATTTT.

This clone has just one count. V and J are TRBV6-5 and TRBJ2-7; TRBD2 matches at 9 bases. V lost 0 bases to trimming and J lost 6 bases; unmatched junction nucleotides: 3. The germline V gene has CDR1 MNHEY and CDR2 SVGAGI. CDR3 size: 14 residues. CDR3 in amino acids: CASSYSGGRAEQYF. For the CDR3, the DNA is TGTGCCAGCAGTTACTCCGGCGGGAGGGCCGAGCAGTACTTC.

This rearrangement joins TRBV24-1 to TRBJ2-3; D gene uncertain. CDR3 length: 15 amino acids. Germline V gene lookup returns CDR1 KGHDR and CDR2 SFDVKD. With 0 bases removed from V and 6 bases from J, the gap between germline ends came to 12 bases. CDR3: CATSDLADARDTQYF. In nucleotides, the CDR3 is TGTGCCACCAGTGATTTGGCGGACGCGCGGGATACGCAGTATTTT.